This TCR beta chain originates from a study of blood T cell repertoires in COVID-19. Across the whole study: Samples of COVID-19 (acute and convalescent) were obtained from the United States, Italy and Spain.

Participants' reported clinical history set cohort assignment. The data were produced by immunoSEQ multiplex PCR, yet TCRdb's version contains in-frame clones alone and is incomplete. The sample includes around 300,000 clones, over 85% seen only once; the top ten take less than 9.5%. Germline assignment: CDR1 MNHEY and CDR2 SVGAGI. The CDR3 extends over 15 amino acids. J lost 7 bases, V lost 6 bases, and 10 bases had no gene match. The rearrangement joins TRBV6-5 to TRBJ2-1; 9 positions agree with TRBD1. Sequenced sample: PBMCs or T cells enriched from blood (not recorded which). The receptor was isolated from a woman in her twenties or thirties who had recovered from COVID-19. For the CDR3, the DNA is TGTGCCAGCAGCGTGACAGGGGGAATCGGAAATGAGCAGTTCTTC. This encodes CASSVTGGIGNEQFF.